Listed here is a single T cell receptor beta chain. Its antigen is as yet unknown. This sample was taken from a study of T cells in narcolepsy. The method was immunoSEQ multiplex PCR; TCRdb's version includes in-frame clones alone and lacks a portion of them. The sample lists 25,000 to 35,000 clones; 79% were seen once. CDR1 MGHRA and CDR2 YSYEKL come from the germline V gene. V lost 0 bases and J 8 bases, leaving 13 bases between the germline ends. The CDR3 spans 15 residues. Study-wide results and caveats: HCRT-specific and TRIB2-specific autoreactive clonotypes appeared among same-patient CSF and blood CD4+ clonotypes. In some patient and control memory CD4+ samples, autoreactive clones were absent. Reportedly, autoreactive clonotypes were serially detected in patients' blood but not controls'.

The sequenced sample was memory (CD45RA-) CD4+ T cells from blood. The TCR originated in a human donor in good health. The chain has TRBV4-1 and TRBJ1-4; the D is unclear. The CDR3: CASSQDRDGKEKLFF. CDR3 coding DNA: TGCGCCAGCAGCCAAGATCGAGACGGGAAGGAAAAACTGTTTTTT.